The T cell receptor (beta chain) described here comes from a study of blood T cell repertoires in COVID-19. Study overall: Both acute and convalescent COVID-19 samples were obtained from the United States, Italy and Spain. Sources were T cells, B-cell-depleted T cells, or PBMCs; the material itself was cDNA or gDNA.

Original processing methods: Amplification of reference gene primers provided the estimated nucleated cell counts. Clones were read by immunoSEQ multiplex PCR, and TCRdb kept only the in-frame ones, dropping some. V and J calls and clone size come straight from that table; D and trimming were deduced from the DNA. This sample has about 140,000 clones, with approximately 85% found just once. V shed 3 bases and J shed 6 bases, with 12 bases lying between them. Germline V lookup: CDR1 DFQATT, CDR2 SNEGSKA (reference sequence). This CDR3 has 14 amino acids. This TCR was sampled from a woman aged 80 or older with acute or convalescent COVID-19. The chain links TRBV20-1 to TRBJ1-6; D is uncertain. Specimen: peripheral blood. CDR3 sequence (DNA): TGCAGTGCTAGTGTCTCACAGACTAATTCACCCCTCCACTTT. Translation gives CSASVSQTNSPLHF.